These 26 T cell receptor beta chains originate from one sample sequenced in a study of CD8 T cells in Susac syndrome. The RNA input was roughly 0.45 to 1 ug, and it was reverse transcribed with random hexamers. TCRdb fed the immunoSEQ multiplex PCR reads into MiXCR, producing one record per CDR3 protein. Of fewer than 250,000 distinct CDR3 sequences detected, approximately 94% appear once; the ten largest clones hold about 0.1%. Sequencing was performed on CD4+ T cells from PBMCs. These receptors all stem from a human donor in good health.

The chain joins TRBV6-1 to TRBJ2-5; D possibly corresponds to TRBD1 (9 bases). CDR3 length: 17 residues. CDR1 is MNHNS, CDR2 SASEGT, per germline. Trimming shortened V by 4 bases and J by 5 bases, and 23 bases separated the two germline ends. The CDR3 sequence is CASSVPGGGQGGETQYF. The CDR3 DNA is TGTGCCAGCAGTGTCCCCGGGGGGGGACAGGGAGGGGAGACCCAGTACTTC.

CDR3 sequence: CASRPSGGTDTQYF. The CDR3 DNA follows: TGTGCCAGCAGACCGAGCGGGGGCACAGATACGCAGTATTTT. J is TRBJ2-3 and V is TRBV14; 7 nucleotides align to TRBD2. From germline, CDR1 is SGHDN and CDR2 FVKESK. CDR3 length: 14 residues. The ends lost 6 bases at V and 1 base at J; junction bases unmatched: 4.

V usage is TRBV27 and J usage is TRBJ1-1, with 8 bases matching TRBD1. Per the germline V gene, CDR1 is MNHEY and CDR2 is SMNVEV (reference sequence). V shed 5 bases, J shed 0 bases, and the junction held 5 bases outside the gene matches. The CDR3 spans 15 residues. CDR3 residues: CASSLDRAMNTEAFF. CDR3 in DNA: TGTGCCAGCAGTCTGGACAGGGCGATGAACACTGAAGCTTTCTTT.

The V and J genes are TRBV11-2 and TRBJ1-2, with TRBD1 matching over 12 bases. CDR1 and CDR2 from the germline V gene are SGHAT and FQNNGV. CDR3 length: 15 amino acids. After removal of 2 bases from V and 9 bases from J, the junction contained 7 bases not matched to a gene. The CDR3 nucleotides are TGTGCCAGCAGCTTATTGGGGACAGGGGGCTCGAGCTACACCTTC. Translation gives CASSLLGTGGSSYTF.

J is TRBJ2-1 and V is TRBV3-1; a weak D match, TRBD2 (5 bases). Germline values: CDR1 LGHDT, CDR2 YNNKEL (reference sequence). The CDR3 length is 13 residues. Trimming removed 6 bases from V and 12 bases from J, with 18 bases in between. The CDR3 sequence: CASRPGRRGVQFF. CDR3 nucleotide sequence: TGTGCCAGCAGACCAGGCCGACGGGGAGTGCAGTTCTTC.

The chain joins TRBV29-1 to TRBJ2-6, with 7 nucleotides matching TRBD1. Looked up from germline, CDR1 is SQVTM and CDR2 is ANQGSEA. Trimming at V came to 4 bases and at J to 2 bases, leaving 8 bases not matched to a gene. This CDR3 region has 16 residues. The CDR3 region is CSVAGQGVAGANVLTF. CDR3 coding DNA: TGCAGCGTTGCGGGGCAGGGGGTGGCTGGGGCCAACGTCCTGACTTTC. The variable domain in full, with the rest retrieved from reference TRBV29-1 and TRBJ2-6, is SAVISQKPSRDICQRGTSLTIQCQVDSQVTMMFWYRQQPGQSLTLIATANQGSEATYESGFVIDKFPISRPNLTFSTLTVSNMSPEDSSIYLCSVAGQGVAGANVLTFGAGSRLTVL.

This clonotype was detected once. The CDR3 region is CASSPGPPPQAFF. The CDR3 DNA follows: TGTGCCAGCAGCCCCGGCCCACCGCCGCAGGCTTTCTTT. J is TRBJ1-1 and V is TRBV7-2; unclear D gene. Per the germline V gene, CDR1 is SGHTA and CDR2 is FQGNSA. This CDR3 has 13 amino acids. Deletions cut 5 bases from V and 11 bases from J, with 18 bases between. Variable domain in full (rest from reference TRBV7-2 and TRBJ1-1): GAGVSQSPSNKVTEKGKDVELRCDPISGHTALYWYRQSLGQGLEFLIYFQGNSAPDKSGLPSDRFSAERTGGSVSTLTIQRTQQEDSAVYLCASSPGPPPQAFFGQGTRLTVV.

The count of this clonotype is one. CDR3 sequence: CASSAGWGESPLHF. For the CDR3, the DNA is TGTGCCAGCAGTGCCGGCTGGGGTGAATCACCCCTCCACTTT. J is TRBJ1-6 and V is TRBV28; D gene ambiguous. This CDR3 spans 14 amino acids. Germline lookup yields CDR1 MDHEN and CDR2 SYDVKM. The ends were cut back, 5 bases at V and 10 bases at J, with 15 bases in the middle.

The V call is TRBV4-2, the J call TRBJ2-4; the match to TRBD2 covers 7 bases. CDR3 size: 19 residues. CDR1 and CDR2 from the germline V gene are LGHNA and YNFKEQ. J was trimmed by 0 bases and V by 0 bases; bases with no gene match: 11. CDR3 DNA sequence: TGTGCCAGCAGCCAAGAGCCCGCGGGAGCCAATCTAGCCAAAAACATTCAGTACTTC. The encoded protein is CASSQEPAGANLAKNIQYF.

The chain recombines TRBV28 with TRBJ2-3; 11 bases match TRBD1. The J segment lost 6 bases and the V segment lost 5 bases, leaving 7 bases of the junction unmatched. Germline V gives CDR1 MDHEN, CDR2 SYDVKM. The CDR3 has 15 amino acids. CDR3 sequence reads: CASSPRTGGADTQYF. The CDR3 bases are TGTGCCAGCAGTCCCCGGACAGGGGGCGCCGATACGCAGTATTTT. The full variable domain, in which reference TRBV28 and TRBJ2-3 provide the parts outside the CDR3, is DVKVTQSSRYLVKRTGEKVFLECVQDMDHENMFWYRQDPGLGLRLIYFSYDVKMKEKGDIPEGYSVSREKKERFSLILESASTNQTSMYLCASSPRTGGADTQYFGPGTRLTVL.

This chain joins TRBV20-1 and TRBJ1-6, with D possibly TRBD1 on 6 matching bases. Trimming left V 4 bases short and J 11 bases short, with 21 bases between. The CDR3 runs 15 residues. The germline CDR1 and CDR2 sequences are DFQATT and SNEGSKA (reference sequence). CDR3 in DNA: TGCAGTGCTAAAGGCCAGGGGCCTCCATCGGCACCCCTCCACTTT. Amino acid sequence: CSAKGQGPPSAPLHF.

The chain has TRBV9 and TRBJ1-1; no clear D gene. CDR1 and CDR2 from the germline V gene are SGDLS and YYNGEE. V lost 4 bases to trimming and J lost 0 bases, with 22 bases between them. CDR3 length: 18 residues. Here the CDR3 reads CASSPQVPTRGVNTEAFF. In DNA, the CDR3 is TGTGCCAGCAGCCCCCAGGTGCCGACTCGGGGAGTGAACACTGAAGCTTTCTTT.

The J gene is TRBJ1-2, the V gene TRBV6-5, with D unresolved. V was shortened by 5 bases and J by 8 bases, with 12 bases between the two germline ends. The germline CDR1 and CDR2 sequences are MNHEY and SVGAGI. CDR3 size: 12 residues. The CDR3, as DNA: TGTGCCAGCAGTCCAAGTCAGGCGGGCTACACCTTC. Its protein is CASSPSQAGYTF.

This chain links TRBV23-1 with TRBJ1-1; 7 nucleotides align to TRBD1. TRBV23-1 is sorted into the ORF group, with uncertain function. Trimming cost V 4 bases and J 0 bases; bases outside gene matches: 8. The CDR3 totals 16 residues. In nucleotides, the CDR3 is TGCGCCAGCAGTCCGGAAAGGGGGCAGATGAACACTGAAGCTTTCTTT. Amino acid sequence: CASSPERGQMNTEAFF.

This chain joins TRBV20-1 and TRBJ1-2; D may be TRBD1 (6 bases). The germline gives CDR1 DFQATT, CDR2 SNEGSKA (reference sequence). The CDR3 has 13 amino acids. Trimming removed 5 bases from V and 1 base from J, with 11 bases in between. The DNA of the CDR3 is TGCAGTGCTGTACAGGGCCTTAACTATGGCTACACCTTC. Protein sequence: CSAVQGLNYGYTF.

The V gene is TRBV19, the J gene TRBJ2-3; perhaps D is TRBD1 or TRBD2 (6 bases each). Trimming pared 6 bases from V and 3 bases from J, leaving 16 bases between. CDR3 length: 15 residues. Per germline, CDR1 LNHDA and CDR2 SQIVND (reference sequence). CDR3 region: CASRTHGGRTDTQYF. CDR3 bases: TGTGCCAGTAGAACTCACGGGGGCAGGACAGATACGCAGTATTTT. Using reference TRBV19 and TRBJ2-3 for the parts outside the CDR3, the full variable domain is DGGITQSPKYLFRKEGQNVTLSCEQNLNHDAMYWYRQDPGQGLRLIYYSQIVNDFQKGDIAEGYSVSREKKESFPLTVTSAQKNPTAFYLCASRTHGGRTDTQYFGPGTRLTVL.

The chain links TRBV28 to TRBJ2-7, with no clear D. The CDR3 has 12 residues. The V gene lost 4 bases and the J gene lost 4 bases, with 8 bases spanning the gap. The germline V gene encodes CDR1 MDHEN and CDR2 SYDVKM. The CDR3 protein is CASSSDVYEQYV. The DNA for the CDR3 is TGTGCCAGCAGTTCGGACGTATACGAGCAGTACGTC.

CDR3 sequence: CASSQDSLGATNEKLFF. CDR3 bases: TGTGCCAGCAGCCAAGATTCTTTGGGGGCAACTAATGAAAAACTGTTTTTT. The chain couples TRBV3-1 to TRBJ1-4, with a tentative D call TRBD1 (5 bases). The CDR3 runs 17 residues. The germline gives CDR1 LGHDT, CDR2 YNNKEL (reference sequence). V was shortened by 0 bases and J by 0 bases, with 11 bases between the two germline ends.

This clonotype was detected once. The gene calls are TRBV7-2 and TRBJ2-3; possibly TRBD2 for D (7 bases). The CDR3 loop spans 17 amino acids. Germline V gene sequence: CDR1 SGHTA, CDR2 FQGNSA. The V and J ends lost 3 bases and 2 bases respectively, with 18 bases between them. CDR3 nucleotides: TGTGCCAGCAGCTTCGGTGCGGGGGCCTATTACACAGATACGCAGTATTTT. It encodes CASSFGAGAYYTDTQYF.

The chain recombines TRBV19 with TRBJ2-1; the D gene is possibly TRBD2 (6 bases). V lost 8 bases and J 9 bases, leaving 14 bases between the germline ends. The CDR3 is 12 amino acids. Germline CDR1 reads LNHDA; CDR2 reads SQIVND (reference sequence). The CDR3 region has the DNA TGTGCCAGTGGAGGGACGTTTAGTGAGCAGTTCTTC. Its protein is CASGGTFSEQFF.

V and J are TRBV10-3 and TRBJ2-7; D is unclear. Germline values: CDR1 ENHRY, CDR2 SYGVKD. This CDR3 spans 12 amino acids. V lost 0 bases and J lost 6, with 6 bases in between. The CDR3 nucleotides read TGTGCCATCAGTGAGTCAGTGGGCGAGCAGTACGTC. Translation: CAISESVGEQYV.

The chain joins TRBV7-8 to TRBJ2-7, with 11 bases matching TRBD1. V dropped 0 bases and J dropped 4; count of bases not matched to a gene: 8. This CDR3 is built from 17 residues. Germline CDR1 reads SGHVS; CDR2 reads FQNEAQ. For the CDR3, the DNA is TGTGCCAGCAGCTTAGCGAGGACAGGGGGCGCGAGGTACGAGCAGTACTTC. As protein: CASSLARTGGARYEQYF.

This chain joins TRBV20-1 and TRBJ1-2; D unclear. Germline V gives CDR1 DFQATT, CDR2 SNEGSKA (reference sequence). Deletions cut 5 bases from V and 0 bases from J, with 19 bases between. This CDR3 is built from 16 residues. The DNA for the CDR3 is TGCAGTGCTGTCCCGACCCTTTCCCCCACTAACTATGGCTACACCTTC. Protein: CSAVPTLSPTNYGYTF.

This clonotype has a handful of counts. V and J are TRBV12-3 or TRBV12-4 and TRBJ1-2, with 8 nucleotides matching TRBD1. The CDR3 loop spans 15 amino acids. The trim removed 5 bases at V and 4 bases at J, leaving 9 bases unmatched. Here the CDR3 reads CASSPRTGSGYGYTF. CDR3 sequence (DNA): TGTGCCAGCAGTCCCCGGACAGGGTCGGGCTATGGCTACACCTTC.

The CDR3 sequence: CASSLSGTGGGKAFF. The CDR3 coding sequence is TGTGCCAGCAGTTTATCCGGGACAGGGGGCGGAAAAGCTTTCTTT. This chain uses TRBV12-3 or TRBV12-4 with TRBJ1-1; 12 positions agree with TRBD1. The V and J ends lost 2 bases and 9 bases, in that order; junction bases with no gene match: 7. The length of the CDR3 is 15 residues.

J is TRBJ1-1 and V is TRBV7-8; D might be TRBD1 (5 bases). Germline V lookup: CDR1 SGHVS, CDR2 FQNEAQ. Deletions cut 0 bases from V and 5 bases from J, with 13 bases between. The CDR3 contains 15 residues. CDR3 loop: CASSLAGQGRTEAFF. CDR3 nucleotides: TGTGCCAGCAGCTTAGCTGGACAAGGGCGGACTGAAGCTTTCTTT.